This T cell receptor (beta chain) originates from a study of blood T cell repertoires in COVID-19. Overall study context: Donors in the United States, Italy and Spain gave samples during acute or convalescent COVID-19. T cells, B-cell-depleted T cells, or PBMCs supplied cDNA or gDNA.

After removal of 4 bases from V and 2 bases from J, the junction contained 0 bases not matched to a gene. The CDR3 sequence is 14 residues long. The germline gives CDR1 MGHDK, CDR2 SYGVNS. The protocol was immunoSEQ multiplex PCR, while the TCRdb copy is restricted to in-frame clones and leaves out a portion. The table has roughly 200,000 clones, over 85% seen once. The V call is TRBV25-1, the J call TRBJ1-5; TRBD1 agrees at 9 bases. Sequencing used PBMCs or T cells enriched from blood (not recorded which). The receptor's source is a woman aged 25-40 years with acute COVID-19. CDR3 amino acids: CASSGDRGNQPQHF. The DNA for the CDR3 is TGTGCCAGCAGTGGGGACAGGGGCAATCAGCCCCAGCATTTT.